The 8 T cell receptor beta chains reported below all come from one sample, sequenced in a study of identical twins. TCRdb called the 5' RACE reads again in MiXCR, with one record for every CDR3 protein. The top ten clones hold around 1.6% of a sample with approximately 630,000 distinct CDR3 sequences, roughly 6.6% of them seen once. The data were also submitted as part of a second study, on yellow fever vaccine responses in identical twins.

Sequencing used PBMCs. These receptors were collected from a woman aged 18-35 years in good health.

This chain links TRBV4-1 with TRBJ2-7; D remains ambiguous. The germline V gene has CDR1 MGHRA and CDR2 YSYEKL. The V and J ends lost 5 bases and 0 bases respectively, with 11 bases between them. This CDR3 spans 14 amino acids. The CDR3 DNA reads as TGCGCCAGCAGCAACACAGCCCTCTCCTACGAGCAGTACGTC. It encodes CASSNTALSYEQYV.

The sample holds many counts of this clonotype. The chain couples TRBV2 to TRBJ2-2, with D perhaps TRBD1 (6 bases). Trimming cost V 6 bases and J 3 bases, with 14 bases left between them. This CDR3 comprises 15 residues. CDR1 is SNHLY and CDR2 is FYNNEI in the germline V gene. Here the CDR3 reads CASSFTGFDTGELFF. As DNA, the CDR3 is TGTGCCAGCAGCTTCACAGGGTTCGACACCGGGGAGCTGTTTTTT.

V and J are TRBV21-1 and TRBJ2-7. TRBV21-1 is recorded as a pseudogene. CDR3 length: 15 residues. The DNA of the CDR3 is TGTGCCAGCAGCCCCGATTTGGTCAGCTCCTACGAGCAGTACGTC. The encoded protein is CASSPDLVSSYEQYV.

This clonotype was recorded a few times. The chain employs TRBV25-1 and TRBJ2-4, with 8 positions matching TRBD1. Germline lookup yields CDR1 MGHDK and CDR2 SYGVNS. CDR3 size: 16 residues. V lost 6 bases to trimming and J lost 0 bases; unmatched junction nucleotides: 7. The CDR3: CASSPRTGLAKNIQYF. The CDR3 DNA sequence: TGTGCCAGCAGCCCTCGGACAGGGCTAGCCAAAAACATTCAGTACTTC. Full variable domain (remainder filled in from reference TRBV25-1 and TRBJ2-4): EADIYQTPRYLVIGTGKKITLECSQTMGHDKMYWYQQDPGMELHLIHYSYGVNSTEKGDLSSESTVSRIRTEHFPLTLESARPSHTSQYLCASSPRTGLAKNIQYFGAGTRLSVL.

This chain connects TRBV29-1 to TRBJ1-6; D is possibly TRBD1 (5 bases). The germline gives CDR1 SQVTM, CDR2 ANQGSEA. This CDR3 contains 11 residues. Trimming took off 4 bases at V and 10 bases at J, with 8 bases between the two ends. CDR3 in DNA: TGCAGCGTTGGGTGGGACTCACCCCTCCACTTT. Translation: CSVGWDSPLHF. Supplemented by reference TRBV29-1 and TRBJ1-6, the full variable domain reads SAVISQKPSRDICQRGTSLTIQCQVDSQVTMMFWYRQQPGQSLTLIATANQGSEATYESGFVIDKFPISRPNLTFSTLTVSNMSPEDSSIYLCSVGWDSPLHFGNGTRLTVT.

The CDR3 sequence: CASSRGTQQETQYF. CDR3 sequence (DNA): TGTGCCAGCAGCCGAGGGACACAACAAGAGACCCAGTACTTC. This chain links TRBV7-6 with TRBJ2-5; a possible D gene is TRBD1 (6 bases). The V end was cut by 5 bases, the J end by 2 bases, with 12 bases between. The germline gives CDR1 SGHVS, CDR2 FNYEAQ. The CDR3 contains 14 residues.

A note on this clonotype: A junction boundary mismatches the germline segment, possibly from a read error. This chain connects TRBV29-1 to TRBJ1-4, with 12 bases that match TRBD1. Per the germline V gene, CDR1 is SQVTM and CDR2 is ANQGSEA. The CDR3 is 12 amino acids. In nucleotides, the CDR3 is TGCAGCGTGAAGGGACAGGGGGCTTCCTTACTTTTT. Translation: CSVKGQGASLLF.

This clonotype came up a few times. V and J are TRBV12-3 or TRBV12-4 and TRBJ2-7; D perhaps matches TRBD1 (5 bases). Trimming shortened V by 1 base and J by 6 bases, and 10 bases separated the two germline ends. The CDR3 is 13 residues long. CDR3 in DNA: TGTGCCAGCAGTTTAGGGTCAGGGCTCGAGCAGTACGTC. Translation gives CASSLGSGLEQYV.